Detailed here is one T cell receptor beta chain. Its antigen is as yet unknown. This entry is derived from a study of memory CD4+ T cells and cytomegalovirus serostatus. General observations from the study: The CMV-associated TCR signature appears largely within the CD4+ memory repertoire.

Repertoires were generated with immunoSEQ multiplex PCR, while TCRdb's copy carries only in-frame clones and drops some. This sample carries 50,000 to 70,000 clones, about 80% of them seen once, and the ten largest clones take 2.6%. This CDR3 contains 13 residues. Trimming took off 5 bases at V and 6 bases at J, with 14 bases between the two ends. The V gene's germline CDR1 is SGHTA and CDR2 FQGTGA. Single viable CD3+CD4+CD8-CD45RO+ cells were sorted as the memory CD4+ T cells. After thawing, CD4+ T cells were positively selected. This receptor was identified in an adult in good health and CMV-seropositive. The sequenced sample was memory CD4+ T cells from blood. The rearrangement links TRBV7-3 to TRBJ2-7; D may be TRBD1 or TRBD2 (5 bases each). The CDR3 bases are TGTGCCAGCAGCCCGGGACCGCGGGCCGAGCAGTACTTC. This sequence encodes CASSPGPRAEQYF.